This T cell receptor (beta chain) was sequenced for a study of high-grade serous ovarian cancer treatment subgroups. About the study: Each sample yielded on average roughly 7,000 unique TCR beta rearrangements from around 15,000 reads. The study, taken as a whole, reports: Higher neoantigen levels went with greater TCR clonal relatedness. Repertoire similarity ranged roughly 0.11 to 0.85 between tumors of one patient.

Points on this clone: What it binds is unknown.

Sequenced by immunoSEQ multiplex PCR; TCRdb stores in-frame clones only, minus some. The data show about 36,000 clones, 70% to 80% seen once. The ends were cut back, 5 bases at V and 3 bases at J, with 20 bases in the middle. The germline gives CDR1 MDHEN, CDR2 SYDVKM. CDR3 length: 17 amino acids. Tumor samples were taken before definitive surgery or chemotherapy. This receptor was identified in a human donor with high-grade serous ovarian cancer. J is TRBJ2-1 and V is TRBV28; a possible D gene is TRBD2 (6 bases). The sequenced sample consisted of tumor tissue. This CDR3 is CASSPMKAGRGYNEQFF. The CDR3 coding sequence is TGTGCCAGCAGTCCTATGAAGGCGGGAAGAGGCTACAATGAGCAGTTCTTC.